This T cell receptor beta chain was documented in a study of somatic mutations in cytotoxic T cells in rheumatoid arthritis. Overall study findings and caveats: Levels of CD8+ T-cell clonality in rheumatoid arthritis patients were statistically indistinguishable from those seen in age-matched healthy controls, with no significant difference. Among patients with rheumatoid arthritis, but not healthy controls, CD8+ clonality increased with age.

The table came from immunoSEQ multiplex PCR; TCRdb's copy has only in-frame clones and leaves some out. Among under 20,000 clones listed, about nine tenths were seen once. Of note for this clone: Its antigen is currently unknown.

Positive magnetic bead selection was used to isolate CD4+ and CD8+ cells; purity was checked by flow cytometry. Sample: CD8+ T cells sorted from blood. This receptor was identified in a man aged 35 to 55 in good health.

In nucleotides, the CDR3 is TGTGCCAGCAAGCGGCTAAGTTCCTACGAGCAGTACTTC. It codes for CASKRLSSYEQYF. The gene calls are TRBV2 and TRBJ2-7; the D gene is possibly TRBD2 (5 bases). Trimming took 7 bases from V and 1 from J, leaving 11 bases between them. This CDR3 region has 13 residues. The germline V gene has CDR1 SNHLY and CDR2 FYNNEI. The variable domain in full, completed from reference TRBV2 and TRBJ2-7, reads EPEVTQTPSHQVTQMGQEVILRCVPISNHLYFYWYRQILGQKVEFLVSFYNNEISEKSEIFDDQFSVERPDGSNFTLKIRSTKLEDSAMYFCASKRLSSYEQYFGPGTRLTVT.